Included here is one TCR beta chain sequence, with context. No antigen is known for it. The germline CDR1 and CDR2 sequences are KGHSH and LQKENI. V was cut by 0 bases and J by 6 bases, with 14 bases left in between. The CDR3 contains 16 residues. This sample is part of a study of CD4 T cells in relation to SARS-CoV-2 and coronaviruses. Study as a whole: PBMCs were cultured with antigen for less than twelve days before TCR beta sequencing.

TCRdb's table, derived via immunoSEQ multiplex PCR, lists solely in-frame clones and lacks some. The table records approximately 19,000 clones, 65% to 85% of them present only once. Unexposed donor CD4+ T cells date from about 2011-2018, before the COVID-19 pandemic. After roughly 9 days of culture, CD4+ T cells were isolated. Unexposed-donor CD4+ T cells were probed with SARS-CoV-2 S/N and four cold-coronavirus spikes, cells permitting. Whole-study findings and limits: Monoreactive clones expanded significantly more to SARS-CoV-2 than crossreactive clones did.

The sequenced material came from CD4+ T cells from PBMCs, cultured in vitro. The chain employs TRBV18 and TRBJ2-2, with D unresolved. The sequence was collected from a human donor in good health. CDR3 sequence reads: CASSPPYRGVSGELFF. DNA for the CDR3: TGTGCCAGCTCACCACCGTACCGCGGAGTTTCCGGGGAGCTGTTTTTT.